These T cell receptor beta chains were read from a single sample in a study of OX40 agonist ivuxolimab in advanced cancers. Profiling relied on immunoSEQ multiplex PCR, and the TCRdb table lists in-frame clones only, not all of them. This table has 65,000 to 95,000 clones, around 92% appearing once. Sequences were derived from CD4+ or CD8+ T cells sorted from blood, sampled in a trial of the OX40 agonist ivuxolimab. The receptors here all came from an adult with an advanced solid tumor such as melanoma, head and neck, liver or kidney cancer. Both conserved end residues are part of each CDR3.

V	J	CDR3
TRBV11-2	TRBJ2-5	CASSLLTLGQGAKTQYF
TRBV5-4	TRBJ1-5	CASSLGGAGNQPQHF
TRBV28	TRBJ1-5	CASSLWTWGGAGNQPQHF
TRBV28	TRBJ2-3	CASSPGTRDTQYF
TRBV4-1	TRBJ2-2	CASSQDGIANTGELFF
TRBV19	TRBJ1-4	CASSLRGNEKLFF
TRBV6-4	TRBJ1-2	CASKQFWTGDYGYTF
TRBV2	TRBJ2-5	CASNQEGYPPETQYF
TRBV4-1	TRBJ2-2	CASSHPGELFF
TRBV5-4	TRBJ2-7	CASSLDGMGSSYEQYF
TRBV28	TRBJ1-4	CASSWGTGGAEKLFF
TRBV5-1	TRBJ2-3	CASSWGQGGSSDTQYF
TRBV7-2	TRBJ2-3	CASSLVGGTDTQYF
TRBV2	TRBJ2-3	CASSASLPDTQYF
TRBV6-1	TRBJ1-2	CASSPRTGVNYGYTF
TRBV28	TRBJ2-3	CASSSLKAGADTQYF
TRBV20-1	TRBJ1-1	CSARDRAEAFF
TRBV6-1	TRBJ1-2	CASRRGTGDGYTF
TRBV4-1	TRBJ2-5	CASSQDVLLRRDETQYF
TRBV2	TRBJ2-4	CASSVNAGQGAGNIQYF